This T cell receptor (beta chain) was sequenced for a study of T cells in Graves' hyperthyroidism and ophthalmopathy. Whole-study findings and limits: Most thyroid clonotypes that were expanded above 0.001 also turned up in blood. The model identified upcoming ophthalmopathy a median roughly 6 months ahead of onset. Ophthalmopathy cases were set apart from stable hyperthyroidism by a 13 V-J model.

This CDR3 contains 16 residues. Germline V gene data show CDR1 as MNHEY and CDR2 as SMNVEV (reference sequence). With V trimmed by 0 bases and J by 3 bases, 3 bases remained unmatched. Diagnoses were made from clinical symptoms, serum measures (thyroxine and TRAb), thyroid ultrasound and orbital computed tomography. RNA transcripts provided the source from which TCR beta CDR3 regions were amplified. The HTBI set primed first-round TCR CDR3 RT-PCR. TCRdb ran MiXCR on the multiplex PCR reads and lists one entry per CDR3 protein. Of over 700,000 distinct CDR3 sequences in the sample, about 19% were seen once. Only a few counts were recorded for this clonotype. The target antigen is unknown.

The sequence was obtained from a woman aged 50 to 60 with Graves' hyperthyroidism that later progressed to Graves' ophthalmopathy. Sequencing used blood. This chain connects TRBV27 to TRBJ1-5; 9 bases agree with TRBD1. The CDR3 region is CASSLSGTGPNQPQHF. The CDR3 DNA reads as TGTGCCAGCAGTTTATCCGGGACAGGGCCCAATCAGCCCCAGCATTTT.